This T cell receptor (beta chain) was sequenced in a study of lymphopenia after photon versus proton radiotherapy. Study findings and constraints: In patients who died, overall survival fell as post-nadir TCR diversity dropped more. Better survival with proton therapy was suggested as possible, not demonstrated. Photon-treated patients lost naive T cells and TCR diversity; proton-treated stayed stable. Post-nadir diversity loss with photons came from oligoclonal expansion, particularly CD8+ Temra cells.

Here immunoSEQ multiplex PCR was the method, and the copy in TCRdb shows in-frame clones only, minus some. The sample has tens of thousands of clones; about 88% are singletons. For this clone: The antigen remains unidentified.

Germline-derived CDR1 and CDR2 are MRHNA and SNTAGT. The V gene end was trimmed by 10 bases and the J gene end by 2 bases; junction bases not matched to a gene: 13. The CDR3 runs to 15 residues. This chain uses TRBV6-4 with TRBJ1-1; the match to TRBD1 covers 7 bases. Sequences were derived from peripheral blood, sampled from a patient treated with proton-based radiotherapy. The TCR sequence derives from a man aged 55 to 69 with pancreatic cancer. The CDR3 sequence is CATQARPGGNTEAFF. Written as DNA, the CDR3 is TGTGCCACCCAAGCTCGACCAGGGGGAAACACTGAAGCTTTCTTT.